This TCR beta chain was identified during a study of blood T cell repertoires in COVID-19. Across the whole study: Nucleic acid was either cDNA or gDNA, and it came from T cells, B-cell-depleted T cells, or PBMCs.

Followed longitudinally, the Seattle patients had been enrolled during active infection. This clone was counted once. In the authors' methods: It was from reference gene primer amplification that nucleated cell counts were estimated. Measured with immunoSEQ multiplex PCR; TCRdb has only the in-frame clones, and not every one. The DNA was the basis for D and trimming; V, J and clone size are from that table. The sample shows roughly 47,000 clones, 70% to 90% of them seen only once. V dropped 5 bases and J dropped 2 bases, with 12 bases sitting between them. CDR3 size: 14 residues. The clonotype comes from a woman aged 80 or older with COVID-19, enrolled during active disease. The sequencing input was peripheral blood. The chain recombines TRBV6-7 with TRBJ1-1; D is unresolved. TRBV6-7 is an open reading frame whose function is uncertain. DNA for the CDR3: TGTGCCAGCAGTGAAAAGAGAGCTAACACTGAAGCTTTCTTT. This encodes CASSEKRANTEAFF.